This T cell receptor beta chain was retrieved from a study of shared clonotypes between healthy human individuals. TCRdb keeps only in-frame clones here, not all; method: immunoSEQ multiplex PCR. The table has more than 1.2 million clones, 98% seen once; the top ten hold about 0.4%. Everyone who donated was a Caucasian adult who lived in Nashville, Tennessee. Sequencing was performed on naive CD4+ T cells sorted from blood. Described subset: CD45RA+ positively selected. The sequence was collected from a man aged 25-45 years in good health.

The CDR3 nucleotides are TGTGCCAGCAGCGTGTCTAGCGGGGGTTCCTACGAGCAGTACTTC. Protein product: CASSVSSGGSYEQYF. The chain recombines TRBV9 with TRBJ2-7; the match to TRBD2 covers 10 bases. The CDR3 is made up of 15 amino acids. Germline V gene data show CDR1 as SGDLS and CDR2 as YYNGEE. V was pared by 2 bases and J by 1 base, with 3 bases of the junction left unmatched.